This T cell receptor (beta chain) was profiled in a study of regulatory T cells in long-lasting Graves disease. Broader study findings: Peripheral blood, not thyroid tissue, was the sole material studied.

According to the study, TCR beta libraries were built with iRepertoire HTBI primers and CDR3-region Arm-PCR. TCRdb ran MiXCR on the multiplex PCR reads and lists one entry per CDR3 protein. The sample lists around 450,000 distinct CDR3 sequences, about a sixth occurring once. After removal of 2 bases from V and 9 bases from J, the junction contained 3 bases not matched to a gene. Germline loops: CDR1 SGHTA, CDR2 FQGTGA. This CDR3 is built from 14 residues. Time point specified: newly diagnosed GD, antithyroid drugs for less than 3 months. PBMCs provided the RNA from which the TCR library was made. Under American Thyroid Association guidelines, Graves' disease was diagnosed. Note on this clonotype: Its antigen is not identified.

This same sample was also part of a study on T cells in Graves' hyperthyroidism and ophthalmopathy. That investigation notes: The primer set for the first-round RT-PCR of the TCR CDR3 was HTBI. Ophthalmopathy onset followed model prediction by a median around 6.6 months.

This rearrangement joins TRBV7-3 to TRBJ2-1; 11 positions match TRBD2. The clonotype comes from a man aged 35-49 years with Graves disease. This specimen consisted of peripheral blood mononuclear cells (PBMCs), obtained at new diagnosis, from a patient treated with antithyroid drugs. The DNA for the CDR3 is TGTGCCAGCAGCTTACGACTAGCGGGGACTGAGCAGTTCTTC. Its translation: CASSLRLAGTEQFF.